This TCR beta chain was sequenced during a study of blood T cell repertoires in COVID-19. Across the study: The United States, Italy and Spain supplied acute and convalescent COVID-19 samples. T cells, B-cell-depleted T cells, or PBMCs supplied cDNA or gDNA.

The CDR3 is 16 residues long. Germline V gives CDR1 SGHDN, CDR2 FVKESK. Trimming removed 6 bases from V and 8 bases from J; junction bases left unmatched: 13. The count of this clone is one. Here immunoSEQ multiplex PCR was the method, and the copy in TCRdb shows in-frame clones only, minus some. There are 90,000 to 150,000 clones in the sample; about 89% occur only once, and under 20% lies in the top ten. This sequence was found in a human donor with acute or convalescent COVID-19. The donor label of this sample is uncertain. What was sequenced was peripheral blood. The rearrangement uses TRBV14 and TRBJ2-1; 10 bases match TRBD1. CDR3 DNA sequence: TGTGCCAGCAGTCGCATACCGGGACAGGGGAGTTATGAGCAGTTCTTC. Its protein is CASSRIPGQGSYEQFF.